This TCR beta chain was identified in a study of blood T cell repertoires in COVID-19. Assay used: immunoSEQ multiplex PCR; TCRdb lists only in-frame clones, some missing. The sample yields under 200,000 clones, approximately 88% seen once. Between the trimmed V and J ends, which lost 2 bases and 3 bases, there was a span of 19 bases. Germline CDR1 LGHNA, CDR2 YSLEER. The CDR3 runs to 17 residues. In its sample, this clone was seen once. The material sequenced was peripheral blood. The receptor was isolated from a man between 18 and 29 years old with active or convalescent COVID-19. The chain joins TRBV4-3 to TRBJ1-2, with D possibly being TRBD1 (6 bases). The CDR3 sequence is CASSQNHGGPSDYGYTF. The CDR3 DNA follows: TGCGCCAGCAGCCAAAATCACGGGGGGCCTTCCGACTATGGCTACACCTTC.